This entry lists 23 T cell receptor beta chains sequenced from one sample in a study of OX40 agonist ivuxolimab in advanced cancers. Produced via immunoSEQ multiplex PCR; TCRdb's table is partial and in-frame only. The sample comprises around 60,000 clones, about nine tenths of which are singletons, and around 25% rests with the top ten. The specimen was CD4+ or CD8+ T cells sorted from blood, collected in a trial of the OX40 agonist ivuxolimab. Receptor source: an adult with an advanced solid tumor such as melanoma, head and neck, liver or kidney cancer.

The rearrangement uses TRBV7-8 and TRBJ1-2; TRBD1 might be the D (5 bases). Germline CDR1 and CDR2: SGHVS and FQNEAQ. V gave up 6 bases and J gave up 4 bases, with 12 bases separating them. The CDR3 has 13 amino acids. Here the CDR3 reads CASSLGGIYGYTF. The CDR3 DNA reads TGTGCCAGCAGTCTTGGGGGGATCTATGGCTACACCTTC.

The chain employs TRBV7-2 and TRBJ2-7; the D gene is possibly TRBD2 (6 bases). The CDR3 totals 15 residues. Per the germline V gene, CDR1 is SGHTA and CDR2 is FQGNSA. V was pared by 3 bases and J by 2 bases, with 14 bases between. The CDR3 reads CASSFPGTLTYEQYF. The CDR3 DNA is TGTGCCAGCAGCTTTCCCGGGACTCTTACCTACGAGCAGTACTTC.

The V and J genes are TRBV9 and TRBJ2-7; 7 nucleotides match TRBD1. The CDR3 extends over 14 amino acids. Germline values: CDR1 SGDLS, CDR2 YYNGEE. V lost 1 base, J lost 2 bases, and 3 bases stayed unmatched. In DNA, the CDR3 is TGTGCCAGCAGCGTACGGGGACAGCCCTACGAGCAGTACTTC. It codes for CASSVRGQPYEQYF.

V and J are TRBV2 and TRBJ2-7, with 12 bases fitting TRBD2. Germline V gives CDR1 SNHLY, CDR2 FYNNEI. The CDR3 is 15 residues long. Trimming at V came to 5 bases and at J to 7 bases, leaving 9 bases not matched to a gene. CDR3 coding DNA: TGTGCCAGCAGTCCCACTAGCGGGAGGACCGGAGAGCAGTACTTC. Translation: CASSPTSGRTGEQYF.

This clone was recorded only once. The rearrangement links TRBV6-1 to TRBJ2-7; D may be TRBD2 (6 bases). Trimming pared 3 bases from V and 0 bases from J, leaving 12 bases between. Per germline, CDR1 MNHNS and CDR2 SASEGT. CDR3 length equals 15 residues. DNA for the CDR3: TGTGCCAGCAGTGACCGACTAGATAGCTCCTACGAGCAGTACTTC. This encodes CASSDRLDSSYEQYF.

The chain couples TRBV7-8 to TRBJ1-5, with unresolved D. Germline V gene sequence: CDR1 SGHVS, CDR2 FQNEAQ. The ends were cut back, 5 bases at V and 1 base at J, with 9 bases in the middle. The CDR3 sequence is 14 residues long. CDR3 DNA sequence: TGTGCCAGCAGCGAGATCGGGAGCAATCAGCCCCAGCATTTT. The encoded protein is CASSEIGSNQPQHF.

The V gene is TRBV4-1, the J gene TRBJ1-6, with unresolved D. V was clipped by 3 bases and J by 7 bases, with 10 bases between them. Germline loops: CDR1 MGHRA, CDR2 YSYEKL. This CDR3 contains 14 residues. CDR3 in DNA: TGCGCCAGCAGCCAGAGAACCGGGAATTCACCCCTCCACTTT. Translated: CASSQRTGNSPLHF.

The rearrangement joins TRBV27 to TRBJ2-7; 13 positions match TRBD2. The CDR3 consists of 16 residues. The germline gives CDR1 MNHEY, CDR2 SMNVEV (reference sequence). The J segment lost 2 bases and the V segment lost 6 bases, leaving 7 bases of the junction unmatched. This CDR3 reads CASRNGLAGVTYEQYF. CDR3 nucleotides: TGTGCCAGCAGGAATGGACTAGCGGGAGTTACCTACGAGCAGTACTTC.

CDR3 DNA: TGTGCCAGCAGTCCCGGGACAGACAATGAGCAGTTCTTC. Translated: CASSPGTDNEQFF. The chain has TRBV28 and TRBJ2-1, with 7 bases lining up with TRBD1. Germline-derived CDR1 and CDR2 are MDHEN and SYDVKM. The CDR3 sequence is 13 residues long. The V gene end was trimmed by 5 bases and the J gene end by 5 bases; junction bases not matched to a gene: 3.

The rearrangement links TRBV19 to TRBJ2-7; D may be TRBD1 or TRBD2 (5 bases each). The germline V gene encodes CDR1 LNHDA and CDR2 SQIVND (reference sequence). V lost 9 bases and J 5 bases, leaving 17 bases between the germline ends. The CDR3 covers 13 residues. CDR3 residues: CASRDSRGDEQYF. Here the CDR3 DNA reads TGTGCCAGCAGAGACTCGCGAGGGGACGAGCAGTACTTC.

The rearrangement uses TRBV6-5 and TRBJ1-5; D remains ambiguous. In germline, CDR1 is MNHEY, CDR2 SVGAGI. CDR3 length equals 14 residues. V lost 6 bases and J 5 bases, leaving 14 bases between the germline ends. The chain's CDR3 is CASSLSLSDQPQHF. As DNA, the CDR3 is TGTGCCAGCAGCCTCTCCCTAAGCGATCAGCCCCAGCATTTT.

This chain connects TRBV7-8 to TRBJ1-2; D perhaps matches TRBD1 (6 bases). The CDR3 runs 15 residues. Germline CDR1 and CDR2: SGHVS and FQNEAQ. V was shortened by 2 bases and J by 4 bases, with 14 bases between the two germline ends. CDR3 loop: CASSLNSGGLYGYTF. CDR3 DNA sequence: TGTGCCAGCAGCTTAAACTCGGGGGGGCTCTATGGCTACACCTTC.

Here the CDR3 DNA reads TGCGCCAGCAGCCACGACAGGGGCTACGAGCAGTACTTC. It encodes CASSHDRGYEQYF. The chain recombines TRBV4-1 with TRBJ2-7; TRBD1 aligns across 8 bases. Germline CDR1 and CDR2: MGHRA and YSYEKL. CDR3 length: 13 residues. V was clipped by 3 bases and J by 3 bases; unmatched bases: 1.

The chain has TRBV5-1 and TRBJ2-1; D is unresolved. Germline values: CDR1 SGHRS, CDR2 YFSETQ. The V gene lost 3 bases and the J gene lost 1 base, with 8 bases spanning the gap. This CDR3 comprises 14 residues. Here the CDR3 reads CASSSTGSYNEQFF. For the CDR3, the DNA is TGCGCCAGCAGCTCGACTGGTTCCTACAATGAGCAGTTCTTC.

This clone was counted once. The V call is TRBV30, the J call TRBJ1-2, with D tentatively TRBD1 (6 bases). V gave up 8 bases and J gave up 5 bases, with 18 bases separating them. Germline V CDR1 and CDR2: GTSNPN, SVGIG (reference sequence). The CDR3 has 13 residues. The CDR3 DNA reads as TGTGCCGGGCATACAGGGTCTAGGTATGGCTACACCTTC. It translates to CAGHTGSRYGYTF.

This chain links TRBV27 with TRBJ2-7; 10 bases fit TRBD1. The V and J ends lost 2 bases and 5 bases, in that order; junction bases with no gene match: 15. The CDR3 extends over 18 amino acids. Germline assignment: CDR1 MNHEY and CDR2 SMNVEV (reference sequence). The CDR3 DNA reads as TGTGCCAGCAGTTTACGCTCTCCCGGGACAGGGGTGCGCAACGAGCAGTACTTC. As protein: CASSLRSPGTGVRNEQYF.

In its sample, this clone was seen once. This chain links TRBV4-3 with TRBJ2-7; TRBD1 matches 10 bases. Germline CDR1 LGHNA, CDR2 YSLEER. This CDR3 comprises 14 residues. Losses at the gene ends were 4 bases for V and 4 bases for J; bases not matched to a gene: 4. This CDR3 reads CASSPTGGSYEQYF. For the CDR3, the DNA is TGCGCCAGCAGCCCGACAGGGGGCTCGTACGAGCAGTACTTC.

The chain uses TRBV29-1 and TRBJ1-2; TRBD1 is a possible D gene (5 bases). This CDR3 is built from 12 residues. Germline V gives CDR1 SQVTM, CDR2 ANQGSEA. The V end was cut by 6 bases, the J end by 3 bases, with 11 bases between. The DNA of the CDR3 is TGCAGCGTAACCGACAGTGACTATGGCTACACCTTC. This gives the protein CSVTDSDYGYTF.

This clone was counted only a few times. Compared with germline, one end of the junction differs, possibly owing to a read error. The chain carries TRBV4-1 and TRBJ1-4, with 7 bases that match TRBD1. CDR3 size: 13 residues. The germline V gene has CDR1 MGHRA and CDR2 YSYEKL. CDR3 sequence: CASSLDRSASPVF. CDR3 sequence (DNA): TGCGCCAGCAGCCTGGACAGGTCAGCCAGCCCCGTTTTT.

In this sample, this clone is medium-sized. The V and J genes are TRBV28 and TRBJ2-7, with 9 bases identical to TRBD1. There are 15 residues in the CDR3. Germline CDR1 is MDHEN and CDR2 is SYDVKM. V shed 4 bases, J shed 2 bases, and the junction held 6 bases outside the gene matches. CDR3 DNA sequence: TGTGCCAGCAGTTCACCCTGGACAGGGGCCTACGAGCAGTACTTC. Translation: CASSSPWTGAYEQYF.

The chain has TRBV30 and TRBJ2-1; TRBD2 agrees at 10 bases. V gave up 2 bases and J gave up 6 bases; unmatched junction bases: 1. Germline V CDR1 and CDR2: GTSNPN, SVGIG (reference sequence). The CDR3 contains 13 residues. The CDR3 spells CAWSWTSGNEQFF. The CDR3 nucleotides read TGTGCCTGGAGTTGGACTAGCGGCAATGAGCAGTTCTTC.

The CDR3 coding sequence is TGTGCCAGCAGCGTTGTACCGGGGGAGACCCAGTACTTC. Its translation: CASSVVPGETQYF. This sequence joins TRBV9 and TRBJ2-5, with D possibly matching TRBD2 (5 bases). Germline V gene sequence: CDR1 SGDLS, CDR2 YYNGEE. The CDR3 has 13 residues. The V end lost 2 bases, the J end lost 5 bases, and 10 bases lay between the germline ends.

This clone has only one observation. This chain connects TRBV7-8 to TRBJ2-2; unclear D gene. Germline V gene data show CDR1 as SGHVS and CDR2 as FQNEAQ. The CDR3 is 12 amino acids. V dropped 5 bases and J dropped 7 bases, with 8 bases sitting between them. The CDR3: CASSLGNGELFF. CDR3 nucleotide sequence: TGTGCCAGCAGCCTAGGAAACGGGGAGCTGTTTTTT.